This T cell receptor (beta chain) originates from a study of molecular identifiers for immune sequencing clone quantification. MiXCR, run by TCRdb on the PCR reads, gives a single entry per CDR3 protein. The data show approximately 630,000 distinct CDR3 sequences, around 25% seen once. The CDR3 covers 15 residues. Per the germline V gene, CDR1 is LGHDT and CDR2 is YNNKEL (reference sequence). V gave up 0 bases and J gave up 4 bases, with 12 bases separating them. Sorting recovered naive CD8 T cells on a CD8+CD4-CCR7+CD45RA+ profile. The chain couples TRBV3-1 to TRBJ1-1; TRBD1 is a possible D gene (6 bases). The TCR sequence derives from a human donor in good health. Some libraries in this study had Jurkat cell RNA spiked in. Sequenced sample: naive CD8+ T cells from blood, with Jurkat cell RNA spiked in. Subset described: FACS-sorted CD8+CD4-CCR7+CD45RA+ naive T cells. As DNA, the CDR3 is TGTGCCAGCAGCCAAGAGGCGGGGGGCTTCACTGAAGCTTTCTTT. Residues: CASSQEAGGFTEAFF.